This T cell receptor (beta chain) was retrieved from a study of Ad26.COV2.S vaccination and SARS-CoV-2 variants (dated by TCRdb to about 2021). For context, the study as a whole: Donors in the vaccine arm were drawn from COV1001, a phase I-IIa trial of Ad26.COV2.S in healthy adults that was multicentre, randomized, double-blind and placebo-controlled. Ad26.COV2.S was administered intramuscularly at 5 x 10^10 or 1 x 10^11 viral particles, either as a single shot or as two shots given 56 days apart. TCRbeta repertoire sequencing served as the tool for gauging how specific and how broad the SARS-CoV-2-reactive T cell receptors were following Ad26.COV2.S vaccination. The TCR-sequenced set comprised around 30 samples: about 19 Ad26.COV2.S vaccine recipients, 5 placebo recipients and 8 SARS-CoV-2 convalescent individuals. Participants in the trial were split at random into five groups of five each, receiving low-dose or high-dose Ad26.COV2.S once or twice, or else placebo on both occasions. Investigators remained blinded to trial group allocation during experiments and outcome assessment. General findings and caveats noted by the study authors: The study was not powered for comparison of responses between vaccine doses or regimens. After vaccination, spike-specific CD8+ and CD4+ T cell responses were reported to show substantial breadth. Higher spike-specific TCR breadth was observed in Ad26.COV2.S recipients than in placebo recipients (P = 0.0014). Vaccine and placebo recipients had comparable non-spike TCR breadth, which fits with the vaccine containing only spike. The authors noted that total T cell responses may have been underestimated by the TCR breadth and depth analyses.

As concerns this clone: Its antigen is unknown. No qualities accompany the bases; no much larger clone lies one base away.

V drops 4 bases and J drops 7 bases, leaving 15 bases in between. CDR1 is given as SGDLS and CDR2 as YYNGEE, both from the germline V gene. The CDR3, from cysteine to phenylalanine, totals 15 residues. The only DNA kept is the CDR3, 45 bases in frame from the first base. What this sample's treatment or condition label stands for: some 20 received Ad26.COV2.S at low or high dose, single or two shots; about 5 received placebo; per-sample allocation not given. Repertoires of vaccine and placebo recipients were sequenced from samples collected on day 63 after the first injection. In Cohort 1b, fewer than 30 adults aged 18-55 years were enrolled at a single site in Boston, USA, between 29 July and 7 August 2020. Ad26.COV2.S consisted of a replication-incompetent adenovirus type 26 vector by which a prefusion-stabilized SARS-CoV-2 spike protein from the original Wuhan strain was expressed. The immunoSEQ Assay was used to sequence TCRbeta CDR3 regions. After extraction, genomic DNA underwent amplification by bias-controlled multiplex PCR, followed by high-throughput sequencing. The paper's processing steps were these. To quantify the absolute abundance of every unique TCRbeta CDR3 region, sequences were collapsed and filtered. Usable DNA was measured by amplifying reference genes present in all nucleated cells, and TCRbeta template counts were normalized to that usable DNA to estimate T cell fraction. Repertoire TCRs were annotated as SARS-CoV-2-specific when V gene, CDR3 amino acid sequence and J gene were exactly matched to a known reactive TCR set. The reference SARS-CoV-2 TCR set was derived from MIRA and filtered for enrichment in COVID-19-positive ImmuneCODE repertoires, a step that removed public or cross-reactive TCRs. Using the MIRA antigens, annotated TCRs were further analysed by specific ORF or by position within an ORF. Breadth was defined as the number of annotated unique rearrangements divided by the total number of unique productive rearrangements, and depth was defined as the summed frequency of the annotated unique rearrangements. TCR breadth was compared between groups using two-sided Wilcoxon rank-sum tests. As stored in TCRdb, this immuneACCESS dataset retains in-frame rearrangements with V and J assigned. A fraction of the clones does not appear; measured against another copy, unresolved V genes explain less than half of the discrepancy, and the remainder lacks a known reason. V, J and clone size are those of that table, while D and trimming were read from the DNA. The sample has fewer than 800,000 clones on record, roughly 90% of them singletons. Of the sample, approximately 1.5% is held by the ten largest clones.

The sample in question was peripheral blood, obtained in a trial of Ad26.COV2.S vaccine versus placebo. The receptor comes from a person between 18 and 65 years old who received the Ad26.COV2.S COVID-19 vaccine or a placebo. The chain uses TRBV9 and TRBJ1-6; the D gene is perhaps TRBD1, from 6 matching bases. The nucleotides read TGTGCCAGCAGCCCGATACAGGGTTACAATTCACCCCTCCACTTT. Its amino acids are CASSPIQGYNSPLHF.